The 23 T cell receptor beta chains reported below all come from one sample, sequenced in a study of identical twins. TCRdb re-called the 5' RACE reads with MiXCR, one entry per CDR3 protein. The table lists around 530,000 distinct CDR3 sequences, roughly 15% of them singletons. These data were also filed under a second study, of yellow fever vaccine responses in identical twins.

The sequencing sample was made of CD4+ T cells sorted from blood. The receptors were gathered from a young woman in good health.

This clonotype occurred a few times. J is TRBJ2-5 and V is TRBV29-1, with D possibly being TRBD1 (5 bases). Germline V gene data show CDR1 as SQVTM and CDR2 as ANQGSEA. V shed 5 bases and J shed 5 bases, with 15 bases lying between them. The CDR3 sequence is 13 residues long. CDR3 region: CSVRGAGGETQYF. CDR3 sequence (DNA): TGCAGCGTTCGTGGGGCAGGCGGCGAGACCCAGTACTTC.

This clonotype was seen a handful of times. The V call is TRBV5-1, the J call TRBJ1-4, with unresolved D. Trimming pared 3 bases from V and 3 bases from J, leaving 9 bases between. The CDR3 is made up of 14 amino acids. The germline V gene encodes CDR1 SGHRS and CDR2 YFSETQ. The CDR3 loop is CASSSGIANEKLFF. CDR3 nucleotide sequence: TGCGCCAGCAGCTCCGGAATAGCTAATGAAAAACTGTTTTTT. Supplemented by reference TRBV5-1 and TRBJ1-4, the full variable domain reads KAGVTQTPRYLIKTRGQQVTLSCSPISGHRSVSWYQQTPGQGLQFLFEYFSETQRNKGNFPGRFSGRQFSNSRSEMNVSTLELGDSALYLCASSSGIANEKLFFGSGTQLSVL.

This clonotype was seen a few times. The gene calls are TRBV10-3 and TRBJ1-1; tentatively, D is TRBD1 (6 bases). The germline V gene encodes CDR1 ENHRY and CDR2 SYGVKD. CDR3 length: 14 residues. Between the trimmed V and J ends, which lost 4 bases and 0 bases, there was a span of 9 bases. As DNA, the CDR3 is TGTGCCATCAGTGGATCAGGGGTGAACACTGAAGCTTTCTTT. Translated, it gives CAISGSGVNTEAFF.

There are many counts of this clonotype. The V and J genes are TRBV9 and TRBJ2-7; TRBD2 matches 9 bases. This CDR3 comprises 14 residues. Germline CDR1 reads SGDLS; CDR2 reads YYNGEE. The ends lost 0 bases at V and 7 bases at J; junction bases unmatched: 5. CDR3 DNA: TGTGCCAGCAGCGTAGATGGCGGGAGGGGTGAGCAGTACTTC. It specifies CASSVDGGRGEQYF.

This rearrangement joins TRBV9 to TRBJ2-4, with D tentatively TRBD1 or TRBD2 (6 bases each). V shed 6 bases and J shed 1 base, with 32 bases lying between them. The germline V gene has CDR1 SGDLS and CDR2 YYNGEE. The CDR3 is 21 residues long. In DNA form, the CDR3 reads TGTGCCAGCATCGACCCGGTGGGGCGGGACGAGGGGGGTGCGGCCAAAAACATTCAGTACTTC. This encodes CASIDPVGRDEGGAAKNIQYF.

This clonotype was detected a few times. V gene TRBV20-1 combines with J gene TRBJ2-2, with D hard to call. Germline V gene sequence: CDR1 DFQATT, CDR2 SNEGSKA (reference sequence). Trimming shortened V by 0 bases and J by 5 bases, and 7 bases separated the two germline ends. The CDR3 has 13 amino acids. CDR3 region: CSARDLDTGELFF. Written as DNA, the CDR3 is TGCAGTGCTAGAGATCTCGATACCGGGGAGCTGTTTTTT.

A few counts support this clonotype. The V gene is TRBV24-1, the J gene TRBJ2-2; no clear D. CDR1 and CDR2 (germline): KGHDR, SFDVKD. CDR3 length equals 13 residues. V was shortened by 0 bases and J by 6 bases, with 4 bases between the two germline ends. For the CDR3, the DNA is TGTGCCACCAGTGATTTGGGGTCCGGGGAGCTGTTTTTT. Its translation: CATSDLGSGELFF.

This clonotype was detected a few times. This chain joins TRBV6-1 and TRBJ2-5; 11 nucleotides match TRBD2. In germline, CDR1 is MNHNS, CDR2 SASEGT. V lost 7 bases, J lost 0 bases, and 10 bases stayed unmatched. This CDR3 has 17 residues. DNA for the CDR3: TGTGCCAGCAACACGGGTACTAGCGGGGGTTACCAAGAGACCCAGTACTTC. Its translation is CASNTGTSGGYQETQYF.

CDR3 bases: TGTGCCAGCTACACGGCCGGGGCAGATACGCAGTATTTT. Translating it yields CASYTAGADTQYF. The chain is built from TRBV7-9 and TRBJ2-3; TRBD2 might be the D (5 bases). From germline, CDR1 is SEHNR and CDR2 FQNEAQ (reference sequence). The CDR3 runs 13 residues. V lost 8 bases, J lost 4 bases, and 13 bases lay in between.

This clonotype was seen many times. The chain uses TRBV29-1 and TRBJ2-4; a weak D match, TRBD1 (7 bases). CDR3 size: 13 residues. V lost 6 bases and J lost 7, with 16 bases in between. Germline V gene lookup returns CDR1 SQVTM and CDR2 ANQGSEA. CDR3 sequence: CSVAGGMTNIQYF. In DNA, the CDR3 is TGCAGCGTCGCAGGGGGGATGACGAACATTCAGTACTTC.

The rearrangement links TRBV6-5 to TRBJ2-1; tentatively, D is TRBD1 or TRBD2 (5 bases each). CDR1 and CDR2 (germline): MNHEY, SVGAGI. Trimming took 5 bases from V and 7 from J, leaving 15 bases between them. The CDR3 covers 14 residues. Written as DNA, the CDR3 is TGTGCCAGCAGTCACCCCCGGGACCAGAATGAGCAGTTCTTC. Amino acids: CASSHPRDQNEQFF.

The chain recombines TRBV4-1 with TRBJ2-3, with 7 nucleotides matching TRBD2. Germline V gene lookup returns CDR1 MGHRA and CDR2 YSYEKL. J lost 6 bases, V lost 3 bases, and 12 bases had no gene match. The CDR3 is 16 amino acids. The CDR3 DNA reads as TGCGCCAGCAGCCATGGGAAGCGGGGAGTATCCGATACGCAGTATTTT. Protein sequence: CASSHGKRGVSDTQYF.

The V call is TRBV24-1, the J call TRBJ1-1; no firm D call. CDR1 and CDR2 (germline): KGHDR, SFDVKD. V shed 9 bases and J shed 1 base, with 11 bases lying between them. This CDR3 contains 13 residues. This chain's CDR3 is CATLPAANTEAFF. DNA for the CDR3: TGTGCCACCCTACCCGCGGCGAACACTGAAGCTTTCTTT.

This clonotype has more than one count but fewer than ten. This chain connects TRBV4-1 to TRBJ2-1; D is undetermined. CDR3 length equals 11 residues. Germline loops: CDR1 MGHRA, CDR2 YSYEKL. Trimming stripped 1 base from V and 12 bases from J, with 7 bases between. CDR3 bases: TGCGCCAGCAGCCAAGGGGTACGGCAGTTCTTC. Amino acids: CASSQGVRQFF.

Ten or more counts support this clonotype. The rearrangement uses TRBV5-1 and TRBJ2-1; 11 nucleotides align to TRBD2. Germline-derived CDR1 and CDR2 are SGHRS and YFSETQ. After removal of 5 bases from V and 0 bases from J, the junction contained 4 bases not matched to a gene. This CDR3 spans 16 amino acids. The CDR3 DNA is TGCGCCAGCAGATCCGGGACTAGCGGCTCCTACAATGAGCAGTTCTTC. This translates into CASRSGTSGSYNEQFF.

The genes are TRBV14 and TRBJ2-1; D possibly corresponds to TRBD2 (6 bases). Germline CDR1 is SGHDN and CDR2 is FVKESK. The CDR3 contains 16 residues. Trimming left V 2 bases short and J 0 bases short, with 11 bases between. The CDR3 DNA reads TGTGCCAGCAGCCAAACTGGAGGGAGCTCCTACAATGAGCAGTTCTTC. Translated, it gives CASSQTGGSSYNEQFF.

This clonotype was seen more than once but under ten times. The chain carries TRBV6-4 and TRBJ2-1; 8 positions match TRBD2. CDR1 MRHNA and CDR2 SNTAGT come from the germline V gene. The CDR3 has 18 amino acids. V shed 6 bases and J 0 bases; nucleotides not matched to a gene: 13. In nucleotides, the CDR3 is TGTGCCAGCAGCAATGGACTAGCTTATTCTAGCTCCTACAATGAGCAGTTCTTC. The encoded protein is CASSNGLAYSSSYNEQFF.

This clonotype has at least ten counts. This chain uses TRBV12-3 or TRBV12-4 with TRBJ2-7; 7 bases align to TRBD2. The CDR3 sequence is 14 residues long. V dropped 1 base and J dropped 9; count of bases not matched to a gene: 9. CDR3 DNA: TGTGCCAGCAGTTTAGGGCGGGAGTCCCCACCGCAGTACTTC. As protein: CASSLGRESPPQYF.

This clonotype was observed a few times. The chain joins TRBV20-1 to TRBJ2-1; 8 bases are shared with TRBD2. The trim removed 4 bases at V and 14 bases at J, leaving 4 bases unmatched. This CDR3 has 10 amino acids. The germline CDR1 and CDR2 sequences are DFQATT and SNEGSKA (reference sequence). CDR3 DNA: TGCAGTGCTAAGCGGGAGTCTGAGTTCTTC. Encoded protein: CSAKRESEFF.

Only a few counts were recorded for this clonotype. The V and J genes are TRBV20-1 and TRBJ2-3; D ambiguous. The CDR3 loop spans 15 amino acids. CDR1 is DFQATT and CDR2 is SNEGSKA in the germline V gene (reference sequence). Deletions cut 3 bases from V and 2 bases from J, with 15 bases between. CDR3 sequence reads: CSARGVAGYTDTQYF. CDR3 coding DNA: TGCAGTGCTAGGGGCGTAGCAGGTTACACAGATACGCAGTATTTT.

This chain connects TRBV20-1 to TRBJ2-1, with D unresolved. CDR1 and CDR2 (germline): DFQATT, SNEGSKA (reference sequence). V was clipped by 6 bases and J by 8 bases, with 14 bases between them. The CDR3 is made up of 12 amino acids. The CDR3 protein is CSAPGRFDEQFF. CDR3 sequence (DNA): TGCAGTGCCCCCGGGCGGTTCGATGAGCAGTTCTTC.

This clonotype came up a few times. The rearrangement links TRBV3-1 to TRBJ2-7; D is perhaps TRBD2 (5 bases). Between the trimmed V and J ends, which lost 1 base and 1 base, there was a span of 5 bases. Germline V lookup: CDR1 LGHDT, CDR2 YNNKEL (reference sequence). There are 13 residues in the CDR3. The DNA for the CDR3 is TGTGCCAGCAGCCAAGCGGGGTCCTACGAGCAGTACGTC. As protein: CASSQAGSYEQYV.

This clonotype appeared a few times. V is TRBV5-1 and J is TRBJ2-4, with D possibly being TRBD1 (6 bases). Germline assignment: CDR1 SGHRS and CDR2 YFSETQ. The V and J ends lost 0 bases and 4 bases respectively, with 14 bases between them. There are 16 residues in the CDR3. In DNA form, the CDR3 reads TGCGCCAGCAGCTTGGAACAGGGAAGAGTTAAAAACATTCAGTACTTC. It codes for CASSLEQGRVKNIQYF.